One and the same sample provided the 15 T cell receptor beta chains below, sequenced in a study of blood T cell repertoires in COVID-19. Sequenced by immunoSEQ multiplex PCR; TCRdb stores in-frame clones only, minus some. Here the sample spans hundreds of thousands of clones, 80% to 90% being singletons. Source material: PBMCs or T cells enriched from blood (not recorded which). These TCRs come from a man aged 25-45 years who had recovered from COVID-19.

This clone has just a few counts. The chain has TRBV19 and TRBJ2-4; unclear D gene. Germline V gives CDR1 LNHDA, CDR2 SQIVND (reference sequence). This CDR3 is 14 amino acids long. V lost 6 bases and J 2 bases, leaving 11 bases between the germline ends. In DNA, the CDR3 is TGTGCCAGTAGGGCTAGTATAACCAAAAACATTCAGTACTTC. Protein product: CASRASITKNIQYF.

The V call is TRBV12-3 or TRBV12-4, the J call TRBJ1-4; D ambiguous. The CDR3 is 13 residues long. The germline V and J ends were trimmed by 1 base and 7 bases, with 7 bases remaining between them. CDR3 region: CASSLDPVEKLFF. The CDR3 nucleotides are TGTGCCAGCAGTTTAGACCCGGTTGAAAAACTGTTTTTT.

The CDR3 loop is CASSLGEERETDTQYF. The CDR3 DNA sequence: TGTGCCAGCAGCCTGGGGGAGGAGCGGGAAACAGATACGCAGTATTTT. The chain uses TRBV5-6 and TRBJ2-3, with 7 bases lining up with TRBD2. Germline V lookup: CDR1 SGHDT, CDR2 YYEEEE. The CDR3 is made up of 16 amino acids. The J segment lost 3 bases and the V segment lost 4 bases, leaving 11 bases of the junction unmatched.

The chain carries TRBV28 and TRBJ1-6; D is uncertain. Trimming took off 3 bases at V and 9 bases at J, with 6 bases between the two ends. This CDR3 is 12 amino acids long. CDR1 is MDHEN and CDR2 is SYDVKM in the germline V gene. The CDR3 protein is CASSFYRSPLHF. For the CDR3, the DNA is TGTGCCAGCAGTTTCTATCGTTCACCCCTCCACTTT.

The chain combines TRBV7-8 with TRBJ2-2; no clear D gene. The germline V and J ends were trimmed by 8 bases and 0 bases, with 10 bases remaining between them. CDR3 length equals 14 residues. The germline V gene has CDR1 SGHVS and CDR2 FQNEAQ. CDR3 sequence: CASAGVANTGELFF. The CDR3 DNA reads TGTGCCAGCGCCGGAGTAGCGAACACCGGGGAGCTGTTTTTT.

This chain uses TRBV30 with TRBJ2-6; perhaps TRBD1 as D (5 bases). Between the trimmed V and J ends, which lost 2 bases and 2 bases, there was a span of 22 bases. CDR1 GTSNPN and CDR2 SVGIG come from the germline V gene (reference sequence). The length of the CDR3 is 19 residues. The CDR3 coding sequence is TGTGCCTGGAGTCTGTCCCAGGGCATATTCGATCCTGGGGCCAACGTCCTGACTTTC. This translates into CAWSLSQGIFDPGANVLTF.

This chain links TRBV19 with TRBJ1-2; 7 bases match TRBD1. The CDR3 extends over 14 amino acids. Germline V gene data show CDR1 as LNHDA and CDR2 as SQIVND (reference sequence). Trimming removed 5 bases from V and 2 bases from J; junction bases left unmatched: 5. For the CDR3, the DNA is TGTGCCAGTAGTCCGACAGGGATAAACTATGGCTACACCTTC. Residues: CASSPTGINYGYTF.

The chain employs TRBV7-6 and TRBJ2-1, with TRBD1 matching over 10 bases. Germline CDR1 and CDR2: SGHVS and FNYEAQ. The ends lost 4 bases at V and 3 bases at J; junction bases unmatched: 3. The CDR3 totals 15 residues. CDR3 nucleotides: TGTGCCAGCAGCTCCCGGACAGGGGGCTACAATGAGCAGTTCTTC. Protein product: CASSSRTGGYNEQFF.

The V call is TRBV27, the J call TRBJ2-1; TRBD2 agrees at 10 bases. From germline, CDR1 is MNHEY and CDR2 SMNVEV (reference sequence). J was trimmed by 10 bases and V by 1 base; bases with no gene match: 7. CDR3 length equals 15 residues. The CDR3 reads CASSLYKAGGEEQFF. Written as DNA, the CDR3 is TGTGCCAGCAGTTTATACAAAGCGGGAGGGGAGGAGCAGTTCTTC.

V usage is TRBV15 and J usage is TRBJ2-2; TRBD1 matches 7 bases. The germline V gene encodes CDR1 LNHNV and CDR2 YYDKDF (reference sequence). The CDR3 length is 14 residues. After removal of 3 bases from V and 15 bases from J, the junction contained 13 bases not matched to a gene. The CDR3 DNA reads TGTGCCACCAGCAGGCCGGGACAGCCCAACCTGGTGTTTTTT. Amino acids: CATSRPGQPNLVFF.

This chain connects TRBV11-1 to TRBJ2-2; tentatively, D is TRBD2 (5 bases). There are 14 residues in the CDR3. The V end lost 1 base, the J end lost 6 bases, and 9 bases lay between the germline ends. Per the germline V gene, CDR1 is SGHAT and CDR2 is FQDESV (reference sequence). The CDR3 nucleotides read TGTGCCAGCAGCTTAGAGCGAGCGGCCGGGGAGCTGTTTTTT. It encodes CASSLERAAGELFF.

The chain recombines TRBV3-1 (or the pseudogene TRBV3-2) with TRBJ1-2; TRBD1 agrees at 9 bases. The V gene end was trimmed by 1 base and the J gene end by 7 bases; junction bases not matched to a gene: 4. The germline V gene encodes CDR1 LGHDT and CDR2 YNNKEL (reference sequence). The CDR3 is 14 amino acids. In DNA form, the CDR3 reads TGTGCCAGCAGCCAAGCGGACAGGGGCATTGGCTACACCTTC. Its translation is CASSQADRGIGYTF.

This chain joins TRBV9 and TRBJ1-3, with D possibly being TRBD1 (5 bases). V lost 4 bases and J 6 bases, leaving 11 bases between the germline ends. Looked up from germline, CDR1 is SGDLS and CDR2 is YYNGEE. This CDR3 has 13 amino acids. CDR3 residues: CASSIGQINTIYF. The CDR3 DNA is TGTGCCAGCAGCATTGGACAAATAAACACCATATATTTT.

V is TRBV30 and J is TRBJ2-2; 8 bases agree with TRBD1. Germline trimming cut 4 bases from V and 0 bases from J; bases unmatched to any gene: 1. CDR1 and CDR2 from the germline V gene are GTSNPN and SVGIG (reference sequence). The CDR3 runs 14 residues. The CDR3 sequence is CAWTGGANTGELFF. The CDR3 DNA reads TGTGCCTGGACAGGGGGCGCGAACACCGGGGAGCTGTTTTTT.

This chain links TRBV9 with TRBJ2-2; 7 nucleotides agree with TRBD2. The V gene's germline CDR1 is SGDLS and CDR2 YYNGEE. CDR3 size: 13 residues. Unmatched junction bases numbered 5, after V lost 3 bases and J lost 9 bases. The CDR3, as DNA: TGTGCCAGCAGCGCGATAGCGGGTTGGGAGCTGTTTTTT. This translates into CASSAIAGWELFF.